The next 27 T cell receptor beta chains were all read from a single sample in a study of T cell repertoires in cytomegalovirus infection. TCRdb itself ran the reads through MiXCR, one entry per CDR3 protein. Of about 190,000 distinct CDR3 sequences listed, over 25% are singletons. Sequences were obtained from PBMCs. These receptors were taken from a human donor in good health (CMV status not recorded). Some clones in this sample may be carry-over from other donors' samples.

The chain combines TRBV11-2 with TRBJ2-6; D is perhaps TRBD2 (5 bases). The V end was cut by 7 bases, the J end by 0 bases, with 19 bases between. There are 18 residues in the CDR3. Germline V lookup: CDR1 SGHAT, CDR2 FQNNGV. Written as DNA, the CDR3 is TGTGCCAGCACCCCACTGTCGGGAAGGCCCTCTGGGGCCAACGTCCTGACTTTC. Translating it yields CASTPLSGRPSGANVLTF.

This clonotype showed up just a few times. This sequence joins TRBV5-1 and TRBJ2-1, with D possibly being TRBD2 (5 bases). Between the trimmed V and J ends, which lost 2 bases and 8 bases, there was a span of 17 bases. Germline CDR1 reads SGHRS; CDR2 reads YFSETQ. The CDR3 consists of 15 residues. The CDR3 DNA sequence: TGCGCCAGCAGCTTCGCCCGGGGTTCGCGACATGAGCAGTTCTTC. Amino acid sequence: CASSFARGSRHEQFF.

This clonotype was seen more than once but under ten times. The rearrangement joins TRBV29-1 to TRBJ2-5, with 12 bases identical to TRBD2. The germline V gene has CDR1 SQVTM and CDR2 ANQGSEA. J was trimmed by 5 bases and V by 4 bases; bases with no gene match: 11. CDR3 length equals 16 residues. CDR3 residues: CSVVETSGGRRETQYF. CDR3 nucleotide sequence: TGCAGCGTTGTCGAGACTAGCGGGGGCCGTAGGGAGACCCAGTACTTC. The full variable domain, completed using reference TRBV29-1 and TRBJ2-5, is SAVISQKPSRDICQRGTSLTIQCQVDSQVTMMFWYRQQPGQSLTLIATANQGSEATYESGFVIDKFPISRPNLTFSTLTVSNMSPEDSSIYLCSVVETSGGRRETQYFGPGTRLLVL.

The rearrangement uses TRBV5-1 and TRBJ2-7; D may be TRBD1 (6 bases). Germline V gene lookup returns CDR1 SGHRS and CDR2 YFSETQ. The V end was cut by 0 bases, the J end by 6 bases, with 13 bases between. This CDR3 region has 14 residues. The CDR3 loop is CASSLGQEKGEQYF. CDR3 nucleotides: TGCGCCAGCAGCTTGGGACAGGAGAAAGGCGAGCAGTACTTC.

This clonotype appeared a few times. The J gene is TRBJ1-6, the V gene TRBV7-2, with D perhaps TRBD1 (5 bases). The V gene lost 4 bases and the J gene lost 7 bases, with 11 bases spanning the gap. Per the germline V gene, CDR1 is SGHTA and CDR2 is FQGNSA. The CDR3 totals 14 residues. The CDR3: CASSSGLQNSPLHF. Written as DNA, the CDR3 is TGTGCCAGCAGCTCGGGACTGCAGAATTCACCCCTCCACTTT.

This clonotype was recorded at least ten times. This chain links TRBV7-2 with TRBJ1-2; D remains unclear. The CDR3 contains 16 residues. CDR1 is SGHTA and CDR2 is FQGNSA in the germline V gene. V dropped 5 bases and J dropped 8 bases, with 24 bases sitting between them. DNA of the CDR3: TGTGCCAGCAGCGAATCCCCTGCGGCCCTAATTCGGGGCTACACCTTC. Amino acid sequence: CASSESPAALIRGYTF.

The sample holds one count of this clonotype. The V and J genes are TRBV4-1 and TRBJ1-1; 8 bases map to TRBD1. Trimming removed 3 bases from V and 1 base from J; junction bases left unmatched: 7. Germline CDR1 is MGHRA and CDR2 is YSYEKL. The CDR3 is made up of 16 amino acids. The CDR3 bases are TGCGCCAGCAGCCATCGTGGGGGGACAGGGAACACTGAAGCTTTCTTT. Its translation: CASSHRGGTGNTEAFF.

With respect to this clonotype: An end of the junction does not agree with germline; a read error may underlie this. The rearrangement joins TRBV6-2 or TRBV6-3 to TRBJ2-3; D possibly uses TRBD1 or TRBD2 (5 bases each). Germline CDR1 and CDR2: MNHEY and SVGEGT. This CDR3 contains 15 residues. CDR3 amino acids: CASSYGGPSSDKQYF. The CDR3 DNA sequence: TGTGCCAGCAGTTACGGGGGACCGTCGTCAGATAAGCAGTATTTT.

The chain joins TRBV4-2 to TRBJ2-2, with TRBD2 matching 12 bases. This CDR3 has 17 residues. CDR1 and CDR2 from the germline V gene are LGHNA and YNFKEQ. Trimming cost V 0 bases and J 5 bases; bases outside gene matches: 4. CDR3 DNA: TGTGCCAGCAGCCAAGAGACTAGCGGGGGAGTGACCGGGGAGCTGTTTTTT. Translating gives CASSQETSGGVTGELFF.

This clonotype was seen many times. The V and J genes are TRBV2 and TRBJ1-5; D is unclear. The CDR3 is made up of 13 amino acids. Trimming removed 5 bases from V and 4 bases from J, with 9 bases in between. In germline, CDR1 is SNHLY, CDR2 FYNNEI. CDR3 sequence: CASSHDGNQPQHF. CDR3 bases: TGTGCCAGCAGTCATGACGGGAATCAGCCCCAGCATTTT.

This clonotype was found a few times. This chain links TRBV20-1 with TRBJ2-1; 9 bases line up with TRBD1. This CDR3 region has 14 residues. Germline assignment: CDR1 DFQATT and CDR2 SNEGSKA (reference sequence). V dropped 2 bases and J dropped 2; count of bases not matched to a gene: 1. The CDR3 protein is CSARRDRAYNEQFF. The CDR3 DNA reads TGCAGTGCTAGAAGGGACAGGGCCTACAATGAGCAGTTCTTC.

This clonotype turned up a few times. V is TRBV5-1 and J is TRBJ1-1; TRBD1 matches 7 bases. The germline V gene has CDR1 SGHRS and CDR2 YFSETQ. The V and J ends lost 2 bases and 0 bases, in that order; junction bases with no gene match: 7. There are 16 residues in the CDR3. CDR3 residues: CASSLQGPNVNTEAFF. CDR3 sequence (DNA): TGCGCCAGCAGCTTACAGGGGCCTAACGTGAACACTGAAGCTTTCTTT. Combining the CDR3 with reference TRBV5-1 and TRBJ1-1 gives the whole variable domain KAGVTQTPRYLIKTRGQQVTLSCSPISGHRSVSWYQQTPGQGLQFLFEYFSETQRNKGNFPGRFSGRQFSNSRSEMNVSTLELGDSALYLCASSLQGPNVNTEAFFGQGTRLTVV.

This chain connects TRBV10-3 to TRBJ2-1; D gene uncertain. CDR1 and CDR2 from the germline V gene are ENHRY and SYGVKD. The CDR3 runs to 17 residues. With 0 bases removed from V and 3 bases from J, the gap between germline ends came to 15 bases. CDR3 DNA: TGTGCCATCAGTGAGTCGATAGGCGCGAAGGGCTACAATGAGCAGTTCTTC. Protein sequence: CAISESIGAKGYNEQFF.

This clonotype showed up just a few times. V gene TRBV6-6 combines with J gene TRBJ1-3, with TRBD1 as a possible D gene (5 bases). The CDR3 has 14 amino acids. Germline CDR1 and CDR2: MNHNY and SVGAGI (reference sequence). Trimming pared 7 bases from V and 0 bases from J, leaving 10 bases between. In DNA, the CDR3 is TGTGCCAGCACCCCAGGGAACTCTGGAAACACCATATATTTT. This gives the protein CASTPGNSGNTIYF.

CDR3 sequence reads: CASSLQGLTGELFF. The CDR3, as DNA: TGCGCCAGCAGCCTACAGGGTCTTACCGGGGAGCTGTTTTTT. This chain uses TRBV4-1 with TRBJ2-2, with D maybe TRBD1 (6 bases). Trimming shortened V by 4 bases and J by 5 bases, and 11 bases separated the two germline ends. This CDR3 contains 14 residues. Germline assignment: CDR1 MGHRA and CDR2 YSYEKL.

The chain couples TRBV12-3 or TRBV12-4 to TRBJ2-7; D gene uncertain. Trimming pared 6 bases from V and 6 bases from J, leaving 15 bases between. This CDR3 has 13 residues. CDR3 in DNA: TGTGCCAGCAGCAACGGAAGGGCAGGCGAGCAGTACTTC. Protein sequence: CASSNGRAGEQYF.

This clonotype turned up a few times. The chain is built from TRBV11-2 and TRBJ2-3; unclear D gene. This CDR3 is 14 amino acids long. The germline CDR1 and CDR2 sequences are SGHAT and FQNNGV. V was pared by 1 base and J by 2 bases, with 7 bases between. The chain's CDR3 is CASSLGQATDTQYF. The CDR3, as DNA: TGTGCCAGCAGCTTAGGCCAGGCCACAGATACGCAGTATTTT.

The chain recombines TRBV11-2 with TRBJ2-7, with 7 nucleotides matching TRBD1. Germline V gene sequence: CDR1 SGHAT, CDR2 FQNNGV. The CDR3 covers 15 residues. J gave up 3 bases and V 1 base, and 6 bases lay outside the gene matches. CDR3: CASSLAGTEFYEQYF. DNA for the CDR3: TGTGCCAGCAGCTTAGCCGGGACAGAGTTCTACGAGCAGTACTTC.

Points on this clonotype: A junction boundary mismatches the germline segment, possibly from a read error. The J gene is TRBJ2-3, the V gene TRBV7-2; 10 nucleotides match TRBD2. CDR3 length: 14 residues. The germline V gene encodes CDR1 SGHTA and CDR2 FQGNSA. The CDR3 spells CASRLAGGGDTQYF. In DNA form, the CDR3 reads TGTGCCAGCAGATTAGCGGGGGGTGGGGATACGCAGTATTTT. Supplemented by reference TRBV7-2 and TRBJ2-3, the full variable domain reads GAGVSQSPSNKVTEKGKDVELRCDPISGHTALYWYRQSLGQGLEFLIYFQGNSAPDKSGLPSDRFSAERTGGSVSTLTIQRTQQEDSAVYLCASRLAGGGDTQYFGPGTRLTVL.

The chain employs TRBV20-1 and TRBJ2-2; possibly TRBD1 for D (5 bases). CDR3 length equals 15 residues. Germline V CDR1 and CDR2: DFQATT, SNEGSKA (reference sequence). Trimming took off 0 bases at V and 5 bases at J, with 13 bases between the two ends. CDR3 DNA sequence: TGCAGTGCTAGAGAGGCGGCCAGGGTAACCGGGGAGCTGTTTTTT. This translates into CSAREAARVTGELFF.

This clonotype was counted between two and nine times. The chain employs TRBV12-3 or TRBV12-4 and TRBJ1-1, with unresolved D. V was trimmed by 1 base and J by 5 bases, leaving 8 bases between them. CDR3 size: 13 residues. The DNA of the CDR3 is TGTGCCAGCAGTTTAGTTGCTTGGACTGAAGCTTTCTTT. Translation: CASSLVAWTEAFF.

This clonotype was recorded only once. The V call is TRBV19, the J call TRBJ2-1; 7 bases fit TRBD2. The ends lost 4 bases at V and 0 bases at J; junction bases unmatched: 3. Germline CDR1 is LNHDA and CDR2 is SQIVND (reference sequence). This CDR3 has 15 amino acids. DNA for the CDR3: TGTGCCAGTAGTACTCTAGCGGCCTCCTACAATGAGCAGTTCTTC. It codes for CASSTLAASYNEQFF.

This clonotype appeared many times. The rearrangement links TRBV7-2 to TRBJ1-1; D might be TRBD1 (6 bases). The length of the CDR3 is 13 residues. V lost 3 bases to trimming and J lost 6 bases, with 11 bases between them. CDR1 and CDR2 from the germline V gene are SGHTA and FQGNSA. In DNA form, the CDR3 reads TGTGCCAGCAGCTTCCTCAGGACAGCTGAAGCTTTCTTT. Its translation: CASSFLRTAEAFF.

This clonotype was recorded a few times. CDR3 nucleotides: TGTGCCAGCAGCATCGAGGGACAGCTGAACACTGAAGCTTTCTTT. This gives the protein CASSIEGQLNTEAFF. The rearrangement uses TRBV11-1 and TRBJ1-1; 7 nucleotides agree with TRBD1. Germline V gene lookup returns CDR1 SGHAT and CDR2 FQDESV (reference sequence). The CDR3 consists of 15 residues. V lost 5 bases to trimming and J lost 0 bases; unmatched junction nucleotides: 6.

This clonotype has a count of ten or more. The chain is built from TRBV7-2 and TRBJ2-7, with D unresolved. V lost 6 bases and J 0 bases, leaving 6 bases between the germline ends. The CDR3 contains 12 residues. CDR1 and CDR2 from the germline V gene are SGHTA and FQGNSA. CDR3 loop: CASSLNSYEQYF. The CDR3 DNA is TGTGCCAGCAGTTTGAACTCCTACGAGCAGTACTTC.

This clonotype was picked up one time. The rearrangement links TRBV7-4 to TRBJ2-2, with a weak D call TRBD2 (6 bases). This CDR3 region has 13 residues. From germline, CDR1 is SGHVT and CDR2 SQSDAQ. The V and J ends lost 6 bases and 7 bases respectively, with 12 bases between them. The CDR3 loop reads CASRAGRSGELFF. The CDR3 DNA sequence: TGTGCCAGCAGGGCCGGGAGAAGCGGGGAGCTGTTTTTT.

Points on this clonotype: The junction differs from germline at one of its ends, possibly a read error. The V call is TRBV7-8, the J call TRBJ2-1; possibly TRBD2 for D (6 bases). CDR1 SGHVS and CDR2 FQNEAQ come from the germline V gene. The CDR3 covers 13 residues. CDR3 in DNA: TGTGCCAGCAGCTTGAAGGACCGGACTATGGGCGTCTTC. Translated: CASSLKDRTMGVF.